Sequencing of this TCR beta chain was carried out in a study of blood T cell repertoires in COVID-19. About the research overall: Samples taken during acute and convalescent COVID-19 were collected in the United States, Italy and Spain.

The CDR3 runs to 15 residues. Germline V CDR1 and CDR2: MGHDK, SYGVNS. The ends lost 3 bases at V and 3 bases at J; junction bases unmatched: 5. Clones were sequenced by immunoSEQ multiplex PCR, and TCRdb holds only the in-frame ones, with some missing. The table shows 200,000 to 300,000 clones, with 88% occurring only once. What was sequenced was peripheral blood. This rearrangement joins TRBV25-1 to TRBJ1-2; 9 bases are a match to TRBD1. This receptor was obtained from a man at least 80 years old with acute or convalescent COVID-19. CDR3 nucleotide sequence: TGTGCCAGCAGTGATATGACAGGGGGGGACTATGGCTACACCTTC. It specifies CASSDMTGGDYGYTF.